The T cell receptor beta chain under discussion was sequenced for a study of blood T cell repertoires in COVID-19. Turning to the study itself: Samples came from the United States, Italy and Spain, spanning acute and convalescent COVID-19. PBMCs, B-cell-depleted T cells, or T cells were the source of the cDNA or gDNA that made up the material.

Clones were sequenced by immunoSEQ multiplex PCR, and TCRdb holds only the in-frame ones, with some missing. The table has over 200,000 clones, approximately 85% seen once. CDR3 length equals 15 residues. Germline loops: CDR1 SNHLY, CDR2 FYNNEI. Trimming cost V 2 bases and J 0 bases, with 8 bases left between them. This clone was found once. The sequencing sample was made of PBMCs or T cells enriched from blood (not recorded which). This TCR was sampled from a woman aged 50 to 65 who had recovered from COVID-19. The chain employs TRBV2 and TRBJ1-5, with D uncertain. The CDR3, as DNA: TGTGCCAGCAGTGAATATGAGAGTAGCAATCAGCCCCAGCATTTT. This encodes CASSEYESSNQPQHF. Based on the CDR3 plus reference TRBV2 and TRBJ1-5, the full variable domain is EPEVTQTPSHQVTQMGQEVILRCVPISNHLYFYWYRQILGQKVEFLVSFYNNEISEKSEIFDDQFSVERPDGSNFTLKIRSTKLEDSAMYFCASSEYESSNQPQHFGDGTRLSIL.